Listed below are T cell receptor beta chains from one sample, sequenced in a study of T cell responses to AZD1222 COVID-19 vaccine. Sequenced by immunoSEQ multiplex PCR; TCRdb stores in-frame clones only, minus some. The table includes 150,000 to 180,000 clones, about 92% detected once. The source was peripheral blood, collected on day 0 of AZD1222 vaccination. These receptors all stem from an adult in good health. Both conserved end residues are part of each CDR3. D genes are given only for firm matches. Expanded clones get a size class; other rows say once, few or many, or leave the size out.

j_call,v_call,clone_size,d_call,cdr3_aa,cdr3_nt
TRBJ1-5,TRBV27,.,.,CASSSGGINQPQHF,TGTGCCAGCAGTTCAGGCGGAATCAATCAGCCCCAGCATTTT
TRBJ1-6,TRBV5-4,.,TRBD1,CASSLEGQGGSPLHF,TGTGCCAGCAGCTTGGAAGGACAGGGGGGGTCACCCCTCCACTTT
TRBJ2-3,TRBV21-1,once,.,CASSKGAAGSTDTQYF,TGTGCCAGCTCAAAAGGCGCCGCGGGGAGCACAGATACGCAGTATTTT
TRBJ1-5,TRBV19,once,.,CASTVGGGQPQHF,TGTGCCAGTACGGTTGGGGGCGGTCAGCCCCAGCATTTT
TRBJ1-6,TRBV9,.,.,CASSVLGSDNSPLHF,TGTGCCAGCAGCGTACTGGGGTCGGATAATTCACCCCTCCACTTT
TRBJ1-1,TRBV19,.,.,CASSIGFREKAFF,TGTGCCAGTAGTATAGGCTTCAGGGAAAAAGCTTTCTTT
TRBJ1-2,TRBV25-1,.,.,CASSLKLNGGYTF,TGTGCCAGCAGCCTAAAACTAAACGGGGGCTACACCTTC
TRBJ2-7,TRBV2,.,.,CASRGAYEQYF,TGTGCCAGCAGGGGTGCATACGAGCAGTACTTC
TRBJ2-7,TRBV5-1,.,TRBD1,CASKSQGAAYEQYF,TGCGCCAGCAAATCCCAGGGGGCCGCCTACGAGCAGTACTTC
TRBJ1-1,TRBV5-4,.,.,CASTQDRSGAEAFF,TGTGCCAGCACCCAAGACAGGTCGGGGGCTGAAGCTTTCTTT
TRBJ2-5,TRBV10-3,.,.,CAIQPGSTNIQETQYF,TGTGCCATCCAGCCGGGAAGTACGAATATACAAGAGACCCAGTACTTC
TRBJ2-7,TRBV6-5,.,.,CASRKALYEQYF,TGTGCCAGCAGGAAGGCCCTCTACGAGCAGTACTTC
TRBJ1-5,TRBV27,.,.,CASSYRRNQPQHF,TGTGCCAGCAGTTATCGCCGGAATCAGCCCCAGCATTTT
TRBJ1-1,TRBV28,.,TRBD1,CASSLRGGGTEAFF,TGTGCCAGCAGTCTGCGAGGGGGCGGGACTGAAGCTTTCTTT
TRBJ1-6,TRBV19,once,.,CASLGWNSPLHF,TGTGCCAGTCTGGGCTGGAATTCACCCCTCCACTTT
TRBJ2-1,TRBV9,.,.,CASSVDGVPNEQFF,TGTGCCAGCAGCGTGGATGGAGTTCCCAATGAGCAGTTCTTC
TRBJ1-3,TRBV6-5,.,TRBD1,CASSYHDREIGNTIYF,TGTGCCAGCAGTTACCACGACAGGGAAATTGGAAACACCATATATTTT
TRBJ1-5,TRBV28,once,.,CASSLFAGRQPQHF,TGTGCCAGCAGTTTATTTGCCGGACGTCAGCCCCAGCATTTT
TRBJ1-3,TRBV7-2,.,.,CASRRMGGPGNTIYF,TGTGCCAGCAGGCGCATGGGGGGCCCCGGAAACACCATATATTTT
TRBJ2-1,TRBV4-1,.,TRBD1,CASSQEGTGVLNEQFF,TGCGCCAGCAGCCAAGAAGGGACAGGGGTCCTTAATGAGCAGTTCTTC
TRBJ1-1,TRBV5-5,.,.,CASSLGVTEAFF,TGTGCCAGCAGCTTGGGGGTAACTGAAGCTTTCTTT
TRBJ1-1,TRBV4-2,.,.,CASSQVWVKAEAFF,TGTGCCAGCAGCCAAGTTTGGGTAAAGGCTGAAGCTTTCTTT
TRBJ1-4,TRBV7-9,.,.,CASSDRADEGGEKLFF,TGTGCCAGCAGCGACCGGGCCGACGAGGGTGGGGAAAAACTGTTTTTT
TRBJ2-3,TRBV18,few,.,CASSPPGSDTQYF,TGTGCCAGCTCTCCCCCAGGTTCAGATACGCAGTATTTT
TRBJ1-4,TRBV27,.,.,CASSEVLGPLEKLFF,TGTGCCAGCAGTGAAGTGTTGGGCCCTCTTGAAAAACTGTTTTTT
TRBJ2-2,TRBV12-3/TRBV12-4,.,.,CASSLHSGELFF,TGTGCCAGCAGCCTCCATTCCGGGGAGCTGTTTTTT
TRBJ1-4,TRBV9,few,TRBD1,CASSVGDRGNRGNEKLFF,TGTGCCAGCAGCGTAGGAGACAGGGGCAATCGGGGTAATGAAAAACTGTTTTTT
TRBJ1-5,TRBV7-9,.,.,CASSLMLTGTPNQPQHF,TGTGCCAGCAGCCTTATGTTGACCGGGACCCCCAATCAGCCCCAGCATTTT
TRBJ1-2,TRBV19,.,.,CASSSHLRGEDYGYTF,TGTGCCAGTAGTTCGCACCTCAGGGGTGAGGACTATGGCTACACCTTC
TRBJ1-5,TRBV7-9,.,.,CASSLGRGGFGPQHF,TGTGCCAGCAGCTTAGGACGCGGGGGATTCGGGCCCCAGCATTTT
TRBJ1-4,TRBV7-9,.,.,CASSNQREKLFF,TGTGCCAGCAGCAATCAACGGGAAAAACTGTTTTTT